Below, 28 T cell receptor beta chains from the same sample are listed, as sequenced in a study of cytomegalovirus exposure and HLA in healthy donors (TCRdb year 2017). Receptor amplification or capture employed the immunoSEQ multiplex PCR assay. For the multiplex PCR, a mixture combining 60 forward primers for TCR Vbeta segments and 13 reverse primers for TCR Jbeta segments was used. In TCRdb, the immuneACCESS table is reduced to in-frame sequences with V and J assigned. These tables do not hold every clone; where another copy was compared, an unresolved V gene accounts for under half, and the others remain unexplained. This sample is represented by fewer than 130,000 clones; approximately 83% of them were singletons. The top ten constitute 1.5% to 2% of the sample. The sequenced material came from PBMCs. The receptors were gathered from a man aged 40-49 years in good health and CMV-seronegative.

V is TRBV19 and J is TRBJ2-1; perhaps TRBD1 as D (5 bases). Germline CDR1 LNHDA, CDR2 SQIVND (reference sequence). Trimming removed 3 bases from V and 3 bases from J, with 12 bases in between. The CDR3 runs to 15 residues. The CDR3 sequence: CASSMPAGYYNEQFF. In DNA, the CDR3 is TGTGCCAGTAGTATGCCGGCAGGGTACTACAATGAGCAGTTCTTC. Full variable domain (rest looked up from reference TRBV19 and TRBJ2-1): DGGITQSPKYLFRKEGQNVTLSCEQNLNHDAMYWYRQDPGQGLRLIYYSQIVNDFQKGDIAEGYSVSREKKESFPLTVTSAQKNPTAFYLCASSMPAGYYNEQFFGPGTRLTVL.

The rearrangement uses TRBV6-5 and TRBJ2-1; 9 bases map to TRBD2. Trimming at V came to 9 bases and at J to 7 bases, leaving 7 bases not matched to a gene. Germline CDR1 MNHEY, CDR2 SVGAGI. The CDR3 has 13 residues. The CDR3 protein is CASAGGPWNEQFF. The DNA for the CDR3 is TGTGCCAGTGCGGGGGGGCCGTGGAATGAGCAGTTCTTC.

The rearrangement uses TRBV7-2 and TRBJ2-3, with 9 bases lining up with TRBD1. Germline V gives CDR1 SGHTA, CDR2 FQGNSA. With V trimmed by 6 bases and J by 5 bases, 6 bases remained unmatched. The CDR3 contains 14 residues. The CDR3 is CASSSPGQGDTQYF. CDR3 in DNA: TGTGCCAGCAGTTCTCCGGGACAGGGAGATACGCAGTATTTT.

V gene TRBV6-5 combines with J gene TRBJ1-2; TRBD1 matches 9 bases. This CDR3 is 13 amino acids long. Per germline, CDR1 MNHEY and CDR2 SVGAGI. The ends lost 6 bases at V and 7 bases at J; junction bases unmatched: 6. The CDR3 here is CASRTGQGSGYTF. CDR3 DNA sequence: TGTGCCAGCAGGACGGGACAGGGCTCTGGCTACACCTTC.

A single count supports this clone. J is TRBJ1-5 and V is TRBV27; TRBD1 is a possible D gene (5 bases). The CDR3 has 14 amino acids. With 4 bases removed from V and 4 bases from J, the gap between germline ends came to 11 bases. From germline, CDR1 is MNHEY and CDR2 SMNVEV (reference sequence). The CDR3 spells CASSSPGGNQPQHF. The DNA for the CDR3 is TGTGCCAGCAGTTCCCCGGGGGGTAATCAGCCCCAGCATTTT.

The J gene is TRBJ2-5, the V gene TRBV9; D unresolved. Germline assignment: CDR1 SGDLS and CDR2 YYNGEE. V lost 0 bases, J lost 5 bases, and 8 bases lay in between. This CDR3 region has 13 residues. The CDR3 DNA sequence: TGTGCCAGCAGCGTAGCAGTTTCGGAGACCCAGTACTTC. This sequence encodes CASSVAVSETQYF.

V and J are TRBV27 and TRBJ2-7; a weak D match, TRBD1 (5 bases). V lost 6 bases and J 1 base, leaving 19 bases between the germline ends. This CDR3 is built from 16 residues. Germline CDR1 reads MNHEY; CDR2 reads SMNVEV (reference sequence). CDR3 in amino acids: CASRRKGRSGSYEQYF. The CDR3 region has the DNA TGTGCCAGCAGACGGAAAGGCAGGTCAGGGTCCTACGAGCAGTACTTC.

The chain employs TRBV28 and TRBJ1-5; TRBD1 matches 8 bases. V dropped 6 bases and J dropped 2; count of bases not matched to a gene: 6. Germline V CDR1 and CDR2: MDHEN, SYDVKM. The CDR3 runs to 15 residues. The CDR3 protein is CASRLSTGGNQPQHF. As DNA, the CDR3 is TGTGCCAGCAGACTCTCGACAGGGGGCAATCAGCCCCAGCATTTT.

The J gene is TRBJ1-2, the V gene TRBV20-1, with a possible D match to TRBD1 (6 bases). In germline, CDR1 is DFQATT, CDR2 SNEGSKA (reference sequence). CDR3 length: 11 residues. The CDR3 protein is CTAGTSVAYTF. As DNA, the CDR3 is TGCACAGCCGGGACATCGGTTGCCTACACCTTC.

The chain links TRBV6-5 to TRBJ1-1; TRBD1 agrees at 10 bases. The CDR3 covers 11 residues. Germline V gene lookup returns CDR1 MNHEY and CDR2 SVGAGI. V shed 5 bases, J shed 10 bases, and the junction held 1 base outside the gene matches. The CDR3 sequence is CASSRQGAAFF. The DNA of the CDR3 is TGTGCCAGCAGTAGACAGGGGGCAGCTTTCTTT.

The chain employs TRBV29-1 and TRBJ1-4, with TRBD1 as a possible D gene (5 bases). Germline values: CDR1 SQVTM, CDR2 ANQGSEA. This CDR3 contains 14 residues. V shed 4 bases and J shed 4 bases, with 13 bases lying between them. DNA for the CDR3: TGCAGCGTTGCCCAACAGGACCGTAATGAAAAACTGTTTTTT. Protein sequence: CSVAQQDRNEKLFF.

This clone was seen a single time. The genes are TRBV5-1 and TRBJ1-6, with D hard to call. CDR1 and CDR2 from the germline V gene are SGHRS and YFSETQ. The V end lost 5 bases, the J end lost 8 bases, and 11 bases lay between the germline ends. This CDR3 contains 13 residues. The DNA for the CDR3 is TGCGCCAGCAGAACGGGGAGGGATTCACCCCTCCACTTT. This codes for CASRTGRDSPLHF.

V and J are TRBV5-1 and TRBJ1-6; TRBD1 matches 7 bases. This CDR3 region has 15 residues. V was pared by 5 bases and J by 10 bases, with 12 bases of the junction left unmatched. The germline CDR1 and CDR2 sequences are SGHRS and YFSETQ. The CDR3 loop is CASRLTGDNRSPLHF. The CDR3 bases are TGCGCCAGCAGACTCACAGGGGATAATAGATCACCCCTCCACTTT.

J is TRBJ2-1 and V is TRBV6-1; no firm D call. Looked up from germline, CDR1 is MNHNS and CDR2 is SASEGT. This CDR3 comprises 14 residues. Trimming removed 6 bases from V and 6 bases from J, with 15 bases in between. DNA for the CDR3: TGTGCCAGCAGCATCGATTCTCTACGCAATGAGCAGTTCTTC. Residues: CASSIDSLRNEQFF.

The chain uses TRBV20-1 and TRBJ1-2, with unresolved D. The CDR3 covers 10 residues. Trimming removed 6 bases at V and 6 bases at J, with 8 bases between. The germline gives CDR1 DFQATT, CDR2 SNEGSKA (reference sequence). This CDR3 is CSAPGNGYTF. DNA of the CDR3: TGCAGTGCCCCTGGCAATGGCTACACCTTC.

This chain joins TRBV6-1 and TRBJ1-6; no clear D. Germline V gene data show CDR1 as MNHNS and CDR2 as SASEGT. CDR3 length equals 14 residues. The V end lost 2 bases, the J end lost 6 bases, and 8 bases lay between the germline ends. CDR3 in amino acids: CASSEREGNSPLHF. In nucleotides, the CDR3 is TGTGCCAGCAGTGAAAGGGAGGGTAATTCACCCCTCCACTTT.

This chain links TRBV2 with TRBJ1-2, with 7 nucleotides matching TRBD1. Unmatched junction bases numbered 8, after V lost 2 bases and J lost 8 bases. Germline values: CDR1 SNHLY, CDR2 FYNNEI. The CDR3 is 14 amino acids. The CDR3 DNA reads TGTGCCAGCAGTGAACGACAGGGTTCTTTAGGCTACACCTTC. The encoded protein is CASSERQGSLGYTF.

CDR3 nucleotides: TGTGCGGCCAAGGCCCCAGGGACACTTAATGAAAAACTGTTTTTT. Its protein is CAAKAPGTLNEKLFF. The J gene is TRBJ1-4, the V gene TRBV28; maybe TRBD1 (6 bases). Germline values: CDR1 MDHEN, CDR2 SYDVKM. This CDR3 is 15 amino acids long. Drawing the rest from reference TRBV28 and TRBJ1-4, the complete variable domain is DVKVTQSSRYLVKRTGEKVFLECVQDMDHENMFWYRQDPGLGLRLIYFSYDVKMKEKGDIPEGYSVSREKKERFSLILESASTNQTSMYLCAAKAPGTLNEKLFFGSGTQLSVL.

The rearrangement links TRBV6-1 to TRBJ1-2; the match to TRBD1 covers 9 bases. The germline gives CDR1 MNHNS, CDR2 SASEGT. V was pared by 4 bases and J by 4 bases, with 13 bases of the junction left unmatched. The CDR3 covers 17 residues. In DNA, the CDR3 is TGTGCCAGCAGTGTGTTGGGGACAGGGAGCGGCGGCTATGGCTACACCTTC. Translating gives CASSVLGTGSGGYGYTF.

The V and J genes are TRBV2 and TRBJ2-4; D is perhaps TRBD1 (5 bases). Germline CDR1 reads SNHLY; CDR2 reads FYNNEI. The CDR3 has 14 amino acids. V dropped 7 bases and J dropped 6 bases, with 16 bases sitting between them. The CDR3 region is CASKGGATGNIQYF. CDR3 nucleotide sequence: TGTGCCAGCAAGGGTGGGGCGACGGGAAACATTCAGTACTTC.

In nucleotides, the CDR3 is TGTGCCAGTAGTACGGGACAGGGGAGCGTCGATACGCAGTATTTT. Its translation is CASSTGQGSVDTQYF. The chain uses TRBV19 and TRBJ2-3; TRBD1 matches at 10 bases. Trimming at V came to 4 bases and at J to 6 bases, leaving 7 bases not matched to a gene. CDR1 LNHDA and CDR2 SQIVND come from the germline V gene (reference sequence). The CDR3 contains 15 residues.

Here the CDR3 reads CASSPDLSWSRGLSGNTIYF. The CDR3 DNA is TGTGCCAGCAGTCCTGATTTGTCGTGGTCCCGGGGACTCTCTGGAAACACCATATATTTT. The V call is TRBV27, the J call TRBJ1-3, with a possible D match to TRBD1 (5 bases). Trimming pared 5 bases from V and 0 bases from J, leaving 26 bases between. Per the germline V gene, CDR1 is MNHEY and CDR2 is SMNVEV (reference sequence). This CDR3 contains 20 residues.

This clone was seen just once. V and J are TRBV15 and TRBJ2-1, with TRBD1 as a possible D gene (6 bases). The germline CDR1 and CDR2 sequences are LNHNV and YYDKDF (reference sequence). The CDR3 runs to 12 residues. The V gene lost 4 bases and the J gene lost 7 bases, with 8 bases spanning the gap. CDR3 DNA sequence: TGTGCCACCAGCATACAGGGAAATGAGCAGTTCTTC. This sequence encodes CATSIQGNEQFF. Full variable domain (outside the CDR3, taken from reference TRBV15 and TRBJ2-1): DAMVIQNPRYQVTQFGKPVTLSCSQTLNHNVMYWYQQKSSQAPKLLFHYYDKDFNNEADTPDNFQSRRPNTSFCFLDIRSPGLGDTAMYLCATSIQGNEQFFGPGTRLTVL.

The CDR3 sequence is CASSQRRGGASLDTQYF. Here the CDR3 DNA reads TGCGCCAGCAGCCAAAGGCGGGGGGGCGCGAGTTTAGATACGCAGTATTTT. This chain uses TRBV4-1 with TRBJ2-3, with 9 positions matching TRBD2. V shed 2 bases, J shed 5 bases, and the junction held 11 bases outside the gene matches. The germline V gene has CDR1 MGHRA and CDR2 YSYEKL. The CDR3 spans 17 residues.

V usage is TRBV19 and J usage is TRBJ1-1; no clear D. Trimming shortened V by 5 bases and J by 3 bases, and 10 bases separated the two germline ends. CDR1 is LNHDA, CDR2 SQIVND, per germline (reference sequence). CDR3 length equals 13 residues. The CDR3 bases are TGTGCCAGTAGTCCGAGGGCACACACTGAAGCTTTCTTT. Translating it yields CASSPRAHTEAFF.

The rearrangement joins TRBV29-1 to TRBJ2-1; no reliable D call. This CDR3 comprises 13 residues. Germline CDR1 is SQVTM and CDR2 is ANQGSEA. With 3 bases removed from V and 5 bases from J, the gap between germline ends came to 11 bases. Written as DNA, the CDR3 is TGCAGCGTTGAGGTACTCCCGAACAATGAGCAGTTCTTC. This encodes CSVEVLPNNEQFF.

In nucleotides, the CDR3 is TGTGCCAGCAGCCGGCAGCGGGGCACTGAAGCTTTCTTT. The encoded protein is CASSRQRGTEAFF. J is TRBJ1-1 and V is TRBV5-6; no definite D call. V lost 4 bases, J lost 4 bases, and 11 bases lay in between. CDR3 length equals 13 residues. Looked up from germline, CDR1 is SGHDT and CDR2 is YYEEEE.

A single count supports this clone. The genes are TRBV11-2 and TRBJ2-2; D gene unclear. CDR3 length: 13 residues. Germline V CDR1 and CDR2: SGHAT, FQNNGV. Trimming took 10 bases from V and 0 from J, leaving 9 bases between them. The CDR3 loop reads CATTRANTGELFF. Here the CDR3 DNA reads TGTGCCACCACCCGCGCGAACACCGGGGAGCTGTTTTTT.